Below, one T cell receptor beta chain is given with its context. This clone was seen a few times. The antigen it binds to is not known. Base qualities are missing; no much larger clone stands one base away. The data were taken from a study of cytomegalovirus exposure and HLA in healthy donors listed by TCRdb under 2017. Turning to the overall study: According to an earlier analysis of 550 to 700 of the donors, 150 million to 200 million T cells yielded over 100 million unique TCR beta sequences and more than 250 Gb of sequence data. Roughly 310 gigabases of sequencing data and approximately 80 million unique TCR sequences were included in an early release covering about 700 HLA-typed donors. Roughly 5 DR-DQ haplotypes were handled as single units for association and clustering, since linkage in the cohort was strong. The study aimed to test whether cataloging public T cell receptors could reveal signatures of past pathogen exposure. Every discovery cohort repertoire had been produced on one sequencing platform. Using immunosequencing, the study profiled T cell repertoires from approximately 700 subjects and related those repertoires to cytomegalovirus serostatus. Class I and class II HLA loci were covered by the typing at four-digit resolution. The study combined high-throughput TCR immunosequencing, statistical association of individual TCRs with disease status, and machine learning to predict cytomegalovirus infection status. Of the approximately 370 genotyped donors, approximately 80% were placed in the genetic ancestry cluster associated with self-reported Caucasian donors. Typing coverage differed by locus: A, B, C, DRB1 and DQB1 were typed in roughly 620-630 donors, DQA1 in around 500, DPA1 in 600 to 610, and DPB1 in 472. In a later analysis, previously published TCR beta repertoires from fewer than 750 donors were re-analyzed and high-resolution HLA genotyping was added so that TCR occurrence patterns could be studied. In the later analysis, no new phenotypic data were used to find candidate immune exposures; instead, reliance was placed on TCR beta sequences and their occurrence across donors. In an earlier analysis of roughly 600 of the donors, high-throughput TCR beta sequencing was used to judge whether each TCR beta V gene segment behaved as functional or pseudogenic. A later genetic analysis took genome-wide SNP genotypes for about 65% of the 666 donors and used that subset as a discovery cohort. On average, 235,054 unique TCR beta nucleotide sequences were sequenced per donor among a few hundred genotyped donors of the cohort, with roughly 18% of those sequences being non-productive. Donor age, sex, ethnicity and CMV serostatus were compiled alongside the repertoire data. Besides the first cohort of 666 subjects, a separate validation cohort made up of about 120 different subjects was used.

Library preparation employed the immunoSEQ multiplex PCR assay. The multiplex PCR relied on a mix of 60 forward primers for TCR Vbeta segments and 13 reverse primers for TCR Jbeta segments. A multiplex PCR assay on genomic DNA amplified the CDR3 region of rearranged TCR beta genes. The Illumina HiSeq System was used to sequence the amplified TCR beta libraries as 87-base-pair reads. In the source study's methods: In a later analysis, approximately 74 million unique TCR beta chains were counted across the 666 repertoires, and approximately 9.9 million of these chains were shared by at least two donors. Raw reads were error-corrected and collapsed into unique sequences by a nearest-neighbor algorithm in which closely related sequences were merged to remove PCR and sequencing errors. V, D and J gene segments were assigned by aligning CDR3 sequences to IMGT reference sequences. For a sequence to be retained, a match of at least six nucleotides to both a V gene segment and a J gene segment was required. A rearrangement counted as productive if the CDR3 had no stop codons and remained in frame with V and J, and every other rearrangement counted as non-productive. Following IMGT convention, CDR3 was defined as the stretch from the second conserved V-encoded cysteine to the conserved J-encoded phenylalanine. Sequences without an unambiguous match to a single V gene segment were excluded from the earlier analysis of several hundred of the donors. In an earlier analysis of approximately 590 of the donors, V segments were called functional above 56.7% productive rearrangements and were called segregating when the between-donor standard deviation exceeded 5%. A statistical classification framework was built for diagnosing cytomegalovirus status from the catalog of TCR beta chain sequences. V and J gene assignment, in a later analysis, came from comparing TCR nucleotide sequences with IMGT/GENE-DB human TR gene sequences. Using the TCRdist pipeline, a later analysis assigned CDR3 sequences along with most-parsimonious VDJ recombination scenarios. In a later analysis, each TCR beta chain was defined by its CDR3 amino acid sequence together with its V-gene family, and reads lacking a unique V-gene family were excluded. As a way to deal with suspected cross-contamination and a sequencing artifact, a later analysis dropped 640 or so nucleotide sequences that were highly shared and had low generation probability. For each public chain, a later analysis derived a clonal expansion index from normalized ranks of inferred template counts within each repertoire. In a later analysis, generation probabilities were computed using a VDJ recombination model fitted to out-of-frame rearrangements, and the results were checked against IGoR. Hypergeometric tests were used in a later analysis to score TCR-TCR, TCR-HLA and TCR-CMV co-occurrence, with a repertoire-size bias correction applied to the TCR pairs. A later analysis estimated false discovery rates by permuting HLA or CMV assignments 20 times. In a later analysis, co-occurring TCRs were grouped using DBSCAN, with TCRdist sequence similarity added in when clustering inside HLA-allele-positive subsets. Repertoires with fewer than 30,000 or more than 120,000 public chains were left out of co-occurrence clustering, as were about 5 repertoires with anomalous nucleotide sharing. Here the immuneACCESS table is served through TCRdb, limited to in-frame sequences with V and J called. Missing clones are a known gap in these copies; in checked studies unresolved V genes cover under half, and the rest lacks a known reason. The V and J calls and clone size come from that table; D and trimming were worked out from the DNA. Present in this sample are roughly 200,000 clones, roughly 80% of which were seen just once. Together, the top ten hold more than 0.4% of the sample.

What the work shows at the level of the full study, not this receptor alone: An earlier analysis of approximately 600 of the donors showed that most TCR beta V segments appeared in productive rearrangements either about 87% or about 30% of the time, which broadly matched IMGT annotations. For the cohort, immune exposure information was limited to CMV serostatus. In a later analysis, several top co-occurrence clusters were reported to appear linked to parvovirus B19, influenza, CMV and Epstein-Barr virus. Sequencing depth was assumed to be roughly uniform across donors in the presence/absence analyses, though that assumption may not hold. The study listed 170 or so TCR beta chains as associated with cytomegalovirus. A later analysis found that TCR association rates varied across HLA loci, with DRB1 alleles showing the most associated TCRs and HLA-C alleles the fewest. Only TCR beta chains were sequenced in this cohort, and the absence of alpha or paired-chain data limited detectable features. Because HLA typing was unavailable for some donors at each locus, only the typed subset was used in association tests. Most CMV-associated TCR beta chains appeared to be HLA-restricted in a later analysis, and the HLA associations seemed to be driven largely by CMV exposure. In vitro tests confirmed that a few of the cytomegalovirus-associated TCR beta chains recognize cytomegalovirus antigens. A further reported finding was that TCR beta sequences accurately predicted the HLA-A and HLA-B alleles for most subjects in the first cohort. An association between a missense DCLRE1C variant and V-gene and J-gene trimming of TCR beta chains was found in a later genetic analysis and replicated in an independent cohort. A later genetic analysis reported fewer N-insertions in productive TCRs among donors in an Asian-associated ancestry cluster than the roughly 620-donor mean. A later analysis found that HLA-associated TCR beta chains were more clonally expanded and had lower generation probabilities than equally common non-associated chains. In both the original and validation cohorts, the classifier was reported to diagnose cytomegalovirus status with high specificity and sensitivity. According to the authors, the approach could potentially be generalized to other disease states and immunological phenotypes. Assigning TCR associations to individual alleles was difficult when HLA alleles, especially DR and DQ, strongly co-occurred. Most TCR sequences were observed very rarely across donors, whereas some public TCRs were present in many individuals. The 87-base-pair reads could not distinguish some IMGT-functional V segments, including TRBV6-2 and TRBV6-3, so those segments were excluded. At a false discovery rate of 0.05, a later analysis linked 15,000 to 20,000 TCR beta sequences to specific HLA alleles. Over 15 rarely observed V segments, including chromosome 9 orphons, were excluded from the earlier analysis of some 590 of the donors because counts were too low. Linkage disequilibrium might explain the correlated functional status among segregating V segments, but an unknown experimental factor could not be ruled out. The sequencing pipeline was judged likely to have produced a cluster of highly shared sequence variants as a technical artifact.

V and J are truncated by 6 bases and 8 bases respectively, leaving an intervening sequence of 20 bases. Including cysteine and phenylalanine, the CDR3 has 14 amino acids. The sequence is cut down to CDR3 DNA, 42 bases in frame from base 1. CDR1 and CDR2 are read off the germline V gene as SQVTM and ANQGSEA. The cohort was made up of roughly 670 healthy bone marrow donors. At the time of sampling, every cohort member was nominally healthy, though immune exposures that went unrecorded were likely present. The donor was CMV seronegative and was included in the group of hundreds of seronegative cohort members. Every donor gave a peripheral blood sample, and the peripheral blood mononuclear cells from that sample were used for TCR beta sequencing. The Qiagen DNeasy Blood Extraction Kit was used to extract genomic DNA from the blood cell samples.

The receptor was derived from a woman in her forties or fifties in good health and CMV-seronegative. Sequences were obtained from PBMCs. The chain joins TRBV29-1 to TRBJ2-1; a tentative D match to TRBD2 spans 6 bases. CDR3 reads: CSVAGYRAGDEQFF. The nucleotide sequence is given as TGCAGCGTCGCGGGATATAGGGCTGGAGATGAGCAGTTCTTC.